Each of the 18 T cell receptor beta chains below was sequenced from the same sample in a study of regulatory T cells in long-lasting Graves disease. Time point indicated: newly diagnosed GD, antithyroid drugs for less than 3 months. Isolated PBMC RNA provided the starting material for the TCR library. Construction of TCR beta libraries relied on iRepertoire HTBI primers and on Arm-PCR targeting CDR3 regions. TCRdb reanalysed the multiplex PCR reads using MiXCR and keeps one entry per CDR3 protein. The table records some 230,000 distinct CDR3 sequences, around 18% of them present only once. The sample was peripheral blood mononuclear cells (PBMCs), taken at new diagnosis, from a patient treated with antithyroid drugs. These receptors were obtained from a female donor with Graves disease.

This clonotype was seen repeatedly, ten times or more. The chain carries TRBV11-2 and TRBJ2-1; 12 bases are shared with TRBD1. CDR1 is SGHAT and CDR2 is FQNNGV in the germline V gene. The CDR3 sequence is 16 residues long. Trimming took 1 base from V and 8 from J; bases not matched to a gene: 6. CDR3 DNA: TGTGCCAGCAGCTTAGCGCCGGGACAGGGGGCCCATGAGCAGTTCTTC. It encodes CASSLAPGQGAHEQFF.

The sample holds many counts of this clonotype. This chain joins TRBV11-1 and TRBJ1-1; D might be TRBD1 (5 bases). V was pared by 4 bases and J by 5 bases, with 14 bases between. The CDR3 is 14 amino acids. Germline lookup yields CDR1 SGHAT and CDR2 FQDESV (reference sequence). The CDR3 region is CASSSHLGGTEAFF. The CDR3 nucleotides read TGTGCCAGCAGCTCCCATTTGGGGGGGACTGAAGCTTTCTTT.

At least ten counts were recorded for this clonotype. This chain uses TRBV12-3 or TRBV12-4 with TRBJ2-4; 12 nucleotides line up with TRBD2. This CDR3 region has 13 residues. V trimming: 5 bases; J trimming: 12 bases; junction bases outside the gene matches: 5. The DNA for the CDR3 is TGTGCCAGCAGTCCCCGACTAGCGGGAGATCAGTACTTC. It codes for CASSPRLAGDQYF.

On this clonotype: Possible read error: a much larger clone is one base away. The chain joins TRBV13 to TRBJ2-3; no clear D. The tail of the sequence fits TRBJ1-5 better, so the J call may be wrong. Germline loops: CDR1 PRHDT, CDR2 FYEKMQ (reference sequence). The CDR3 is 15 residues long. CDR3 sequence reads: CASSPRFHGIHTQHF. DNA of the CDR3: TGTGCCAGCAGCCCCCGGTTTCATGGGATACATACGCAGCATTTT.

This clonotype has at least ten counts. Here the CDR3 DNA reads TGTGCCAGCAGTGACTCAGGGGCCACTGAAGCTTTCTTT. This gives the protein CASSDSGATEAFF. The chain is built from TRBV6-1 and TRBJ1-1, with D possibly being TRBD1 (6 bases). Germline V gene lookup returns CDR1 MNHNS and CDR2 SASEGT. The CDR3 extends over 13 amino acids. V was clipped by 3 bases and J by 4 bases, with 9 bases between them.

This clonotype has a count of ten or more. This sequence joins TRBV7-9 and TRBJ2-7; D is uncertain. CDR1 is SEHNR, CDR2 FQNEAQ, per germline (reference sequence). V shed 5 bases and J shed 0 bases, with 8 bases lying between them. This CDR3 spans 13 amino acids. In DNA, the CDR3 is TGTGCCAGCAGCCTAACCGCCTCCTACGAGCAGTACTTC. Its translation: CASSLTASYEQYF.

This clonotype was found many times. The chain recombines TRBV19 with TRBJ2-5; D possibly corresponds to TRBD1 (5 bases). V lost 7 bases to trimming and J lost 0 bases, with 9 bases between them. The germline V gene has CDR1 LNHDA and CDR2 SQIVND (reference sequence). CDR3 size: 13 residues. The CDR3 region has the DNA TGTGCCAGTAAACGACAGAACCAAGAGACCCAGTACTTC. Encoded protein: CASKRQNQETQYF.

CDR3 nucleotide sequence: TGCGCCAGCAGCCAAGATAAGAGGACTAGCGGGTACGAGCAGTACTTC. Protein product: CASSQDKRTSGYEQYF. The chain couples TRBV4-3 to TRBJ2-7, with 11 nucleotides matching TRBD2. This CDR3 has 16 amino acids. CDR1 is LGHNA and CDR2 is YSLEER in the germline V gene. Losses at the gene ends were 0 bases for V and 4 bases for J; bases not matched to a gene: 5.

This clonotype was seen only a few times. This chain links TRBV4-2 with TRBJ1-2; no definite D call. The CDR3 covers 15 residues. V shed 4 bases and J shed 6 bases, with 18 bases lying between them. The germline V gene has CDR1 LGHNA and CDR2 YNFKEQ. The DNA for the CDR3 is TGTGCCAGCAGCCCCTCCACGTCAGGCTTCGATGGCTACACCTTC. It translates to CASSPSTSGFDGYTF.

This clonotype was found a few times. The V gene is TRBV20-1, the J gene TRBJ1-1; maybe TRBD1 (5 bases). There are 13 residues in the CDR3. The V end lost 2 bases, the J end lost 6 bases, and 13 bases lay between the germline ends. CDR1 and CDR2 from the germline V gene are DFQATT and SNEGSKA (reference sequence). CDR3 sequence (DNA): TGCAGTGCTAGACCCCGTCGGGGCGCTGAAGCTTTCTTT. Its translation: CSARPRRGAEAFF.

The chain combines TRBV10-3 with TRBJ2-7, with 8 nucleotides matching TRBD2. CDR1 is ENHRY, CDR2 SYGVKD, per germline. The CDR3 covers 17 residues. The trim removed 4 bases at V and 5 bases at J, leaving 16 bases unmatched. CDR3 DNA: TGTGCCATCAGTGCCCCTCTTAGCGGGACTAGGGCCGACGAGCAGTACTTC. Residues: CAISAPLSGTRADEQYF.

With respect to this clonotype: This probably arose from a read error, given a far larger clone one base away. The chain has TRBV9 and TRBJ1-1; tentatively, D is TRBD1 (5 bases). Germline loops: CDR1 SGDLS, CDR2 YYNGEE. The CDR3 sequence is 13 residues long. Trimming took off 5 bases at V and 2 bases at J, with 10 bases between the two ends. The CDR3 bases are TGTGCCAGCAGTGATTGGACAAACACTGAAGCTTTCTTT. This encodes CASSDWTNTEAFF.

The sample holds many counts of this clonotype. V is TRBV5-1 and J is TRBJ2-5; D may match TRBD1 or TRBD2 (6 bases each). The V gene's germline CDR1 is SGHRS and CDR2 YFSETQ. The CDR3 totals 14 residues. Trimming stripped 1 base from V and 2 bases from J, with 9 bases between. The CDR3 DNA follows: TGCGCCAGCAGCTTGCCGGGGGCTCAAGAGACCCAGTACTTC. It yields the protein CASSLPGAQETQYF.

With regard to this clonotype: This likely reflects a read error, since a far larger clone is one base away. The chain links TRBV7-9 to TRBJ2-5, with no clear D. The closer fit of TRBJ2-1 to the DNA end suggests the J call may be wrong. CDR1 and CDR2 (germline): SEHNR, FQNEAQ (reference sequence). The CDR3 sequence is 13 residues long. CDR3 nucleotide sequence: TGTGCCAGCAGCTTTATAGGGTACAATGGGCAGTTCTTC. It codes for CASSFIGYNGQFF.

This clonotype has at least ten counts. The J gene is TRBJ2-2, the V gene TRBV20-1; D is uncertain. This CDR3 region has 14 residues. Germline values: CDR1 DFQATT, CDR2 SNEGSKA (reference sequence). Trimming took off 1 base at V and 3 bases at J, with 9 bases between the two ends. CDR3 DNA: TGCAGTGCTAGAGTAAGGAGTGACACCGGGGAGCTGTTTTTT. This translates into CSARVRSDTGELFF.

This clonotype was observed a few times. The CDR3, as DNA: TGTGCCAGCAGAATTTCTTACTCCTACGAGCAGTACTTC. Its protein is CASRISYSYEQYF. This rearrangement joins TRBV28 to TRBJ2-7, with unresolved D. This CDR3 has 13 residues. Between the trimmed V and J ends, which lost 6 bases and 0 bases, there was a span of 9 bases. CDR1 and CDR2 from the germline V gene are MDHEN and SYDVKM.

This clonotype was observed many times. The chain has TRBV3-1 and TRBJ1-2; no clear D gene. V shed 0 bases and J shed 8 bases, with 13 bases lying between them. This CDR3 is 14 amino acids long. The germline gives CDR1 LGHDT, CDR2 YNNKEL (reference sequence). CDR3 in DNA: TGTGCCAGCAGCCAAGACTCTTCAGGAGGCGGCTACACCTTC. The encoded protein is CASSQDSSGGGYTF.

This clonotype was seen many times. The rearrangement uses TRBV7-3 and TRBJ2-1; 7 nucleotides agree with TRBD2. The germline gives CDR1 SGHTA, CDR2 FQGTGA. The CDR3 has 15 amino acids. Trimming took 1 base from V and 9 from J; bases not matched to a gene: 9. This CDR3 is CASSLKGRERGEQFF. As DNA, the CDR3 is TGTGCCAGCAGCTTAAAAGGGCGGGAGAGGGGTGAGCAGTTCTTC.